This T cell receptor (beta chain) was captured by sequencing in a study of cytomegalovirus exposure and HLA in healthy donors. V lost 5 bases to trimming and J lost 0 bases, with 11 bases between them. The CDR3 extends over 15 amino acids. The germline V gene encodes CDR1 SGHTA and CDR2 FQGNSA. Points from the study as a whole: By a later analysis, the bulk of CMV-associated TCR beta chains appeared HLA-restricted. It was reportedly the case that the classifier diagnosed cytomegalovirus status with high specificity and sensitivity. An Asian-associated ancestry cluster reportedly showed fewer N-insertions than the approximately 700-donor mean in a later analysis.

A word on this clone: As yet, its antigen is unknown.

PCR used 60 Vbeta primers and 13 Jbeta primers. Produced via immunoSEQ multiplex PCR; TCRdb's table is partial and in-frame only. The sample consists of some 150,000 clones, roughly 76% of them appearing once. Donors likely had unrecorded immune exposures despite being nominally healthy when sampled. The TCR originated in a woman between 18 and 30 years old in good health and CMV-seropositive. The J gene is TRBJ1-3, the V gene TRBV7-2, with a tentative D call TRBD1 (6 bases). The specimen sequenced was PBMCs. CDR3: CASSQDRSSGNTIYF. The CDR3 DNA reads TGTGCCAGCAGCCAAGACAGGAGCTCTGGAAACACCATATATTTT.